These 31 T cell receptor beta chains were all obtained from the same sample, sequenced in a study of blood T cell repertoires in COVID-19. Assay: immunoSEQ multiplex PCR; the TCRdb copy retains only in-frame clones and omits some. The sample consists of approximately 350,000 clones, roughly 87% of them appearing once. The sample comprised PBMCs or T cells enriched from blood (not recorded which). The receptor source for this set is a woman aged 30 to 39 who had recovered from COVID-19.

This sequence joins TRBV19 and TRBJ2-7; 9 bases are a match to TRBD2. Germline loops: CDR1 LNHDA, CDR2 SQIVND (reference sequence). V lost 6 bases, J lost 5 bases, and 17 bases stayed unmatched. The CDR3 contains 17 residues. CDR3 in DNA: TGTGCCAGTAGCAGAGGGCCCAGCGGGGGGACCTTGAACGAGCAGTACTTC. This codes for CASSRGPSGGTLNEQYF. Filled out from reference TRBV19 and TRBJ2-7, the complete variable domain reads DGGITQSPKYLFRKEGQNVTLSCEQNLNHDAMYWYRQDPGQGLRLIYYSQIVNDFQKGDIAEGYSVSREKKESFPLTVTSAQKNPTAFYLCASSRGPSGGTLNEQYFGPGTRLTVT.

A note on this clone: Sequence at one end of the junction differs from germline and may be a read error. The chain uses TRBV19 and TRBJ1-6; D remains unclear. Germline CDR1 is LNHDA and CDR2 is SQIVND (reference sequence). The CDR3 covers 13 residues. CDR3 amino acids: CASSGSGEHAAYF. For the CDR3, the DNA is TGTGCCAGTAGTGGGTCGGGTGAACACGCCGCGTACTTT.

This clone appeared once. V usage is TRBV27 and J usage is TRBJ2-2; 7 nucleotides match TRBD1. CDR3 length: 14 amino acids. V was pared by 6 bases and J by 5 bases, with 6 bases of the junction left unmatched. Per germline, CDR1 MNHEY and CDR2 SMNVEV (reference sequence). CDR3 loop: CASSRDRQTGELFF. In DNA, the CDR3 is TGTGCCAGCAGCCGGGACAGACAAACCGGGGAGCTGTTTTTT.

V usage is TRBV4-1 and J usage is TRBJ2-7; TRBD1 matches at 7 bases. The CDR3 length is 17 residues. J lost 0 bases, V lost 2 bases, and 10 bases had no gene match. Germline V CDR1 and CDR2: MGHRA, YSYEKL. The CDR3, as DNA: TGCGCCAGCAGCCAAACAGGGGTCCTCTCGTTCTCCTACGAGCAGTACTTC. It specifies CASSQTGVLSFSYEQYF.

V gene TRBV7-8 combines with J gene TRBJ2-7; TRBD1 is a possible D gene (5 bases). Germline V lookup: CDR1 SGHVS, CDR2 FQNEAQ. This CDR3 has 14 residues. V was cut by 7 bases and J by 2 bases, with 15 bases left in between. The CDR3 DNA reads TGTGCCAGCACCCAGGGTGGAACACCCTACGAGCAGTACTTC. Translating gives CASTQGGTPYEQYF. Variable domain in full (rest from reference TRBV7-8 and TRBJ2-7): GAGVSQSPRYKVAKRGQDVALRCDPISGHVSLFWYQQALGQGPEFLTYFQNEAQLDKSGLPSDRFFAERPEGSVSTLKIQRTQQEDSAVYLCASTQGGTPYEQYFGPGTRLTVT.

V usage is TRBV19 and J usage is TRBJ2-5; TRBD2 agrees at 8 bases. This CDR3 has 13 amino acids. V shed 4 bases and J 5 bases; nucleotides not matched to a gene: 3. In germline, CDR1 is LNHDA, CDR2 SQIVND (reference sequence). CDR3 amino acids: CASSRLAKETQYF. The CDR3 DNA is TGTGCCAGTAGTAGACTAGCGAAGGAGACCCAGTACTTC. Based on the CDR3 plus reference TRBV19 and TRBJ2-5, the full variable domain is DGGITQSPKYLFRKEGQNVTLSCEQNLNHDAMYWYRQDPGQGLRLIYYSQIVNDFQKGDIAEGYSVSREKKESFPLTVTSAQKNPTAFYLCASSRLAKETQYFGPGTRLLVL.

The V and J genes are TRBV29-1 and TRBJ2-1; no clear D gene. The CDR3 is 13 amino acids. V lost 4 bases and J 1 base, leaving 8 bases between the germline ends. Germline V gene lookup returns CDR1 SQVTM and CDR2 ANQGSEA. CDR3 in DNA: TGCAGCGTTGTCGGTCTATCCTACAATGAGCAGTTCTTC. It codes for CSVVGLSYNEQFF.

The V call is TRBV2, the J call TRBJ1-5; the match to TRBD1 covers 8 bases. There are 16 residues in the CDR3. Germline V CDR1 and CDR2: SNHLY, FYNNEI. The trim removed 1 base at V and 7 bases at J, leaving 9 bases unmatched. The CDR3 sequence: CASSEDEQGAWQPQHF. The CDR3 DNA is TGTGCCAGCAGTGAAGACGAGCAGGGGGCATGGCAGCCCCAGCATTTT.

The V and J genes are TRBV4-2 and TRBJ1-2, with 7 bases aligning to TRBD1. Germline V gene sequence: CDR1 LGHNA, CDR2 YNFKEQ. The CDR3 runs 14 residues. Trimming at V came to 4 bases and at J to 4 bases, leaving 6 bases not matched to a gene. Here the CDR3 DNA reads TGTGCCAGCAGCCGCGTCCGGGACAGCTATGGCTACACCTTC. The encoded protein is CASSRVRDSYGYTF.

The chain joins TRBV28 to TRBJ1-2, with no clear D. CDR1 and CDR2 (germline): MDHEN, SYDVKM. The CDR3 sequence is 15 residues long. V lost 8 bases and J 2 bases, leaving 18 bases between the germline ends. The CDR3 bases are TGTGCCAGCTCCCATACCCTAGTAGAAAACTATGGCTACACCTTC. Its protein is CASSHTLVENYGYTF.

The rearrangement links TRBV28 to TRBJ2-1; possibly TRBD2 for D (6 bases). Trimming took 6 bases from V and 9 from J, leaving 15 bases between them. Germline V gene lookup returns CDR1 MDHEN and CDR2 SYDVKM. The CDR3 spans 13 residues. Here the CDR3 DNA reads TGTGCCAGCAGCCTCCCTCTAGCGTTTGAGCAGTTCTTC. Translating it yields CASSLPLAFEQFF. The entire variable domain, with the rest obtained from reference TRBV28 and TRBJ2-1, is as follows: DVKVTQSSRYLVKRTGEKVFLECVQDMDHENMFWYRQDPGLGLRLIYFSYDVKMKEKGDIPEGYSVSREKKERFSLILESASTNQTSMYLCASSLPLAFEQFFGPGTRLTVL.

This clone was counted a few times. This chain links TRBV11-3 with TRBJ2-3; 10 nucleotides align to TRBD2. J was trimmed by 3 bases and V by 5 bases; bases with no gene match: 5. The CDR3 contains 15 residues. Germline CDR1 and CDR2: SGHNT and YENEEA. The CDR3: CASSVSGGETDTQYF. As DNA, the CDR3 is TGTGCCAGCAGCGTCAGCGGGGGGGAAACAGATACGCAGTATTTT. The full variable domain, in which reference TRBV11-3 and TRBJ2-3 provide the parts outside the CDR3, is EAGVVQSPRYKIIEKKQPVAFWCNPISGHNTLYWYLQNLGQGPELLIRYENEEAVDDSQLPKDRFSAERLKGVDSTLKIQPAELGDSAVYLCASSVSGGETDTQYFGPGTRLTVL.

This rearrangement joins TRBV6-5 to TRBJ2-1, with TRBD1 matching 8 bases. V trimming: 6 bases; J trimming: 7 bases; junction bases outside the gene matches: 8. Per the germline V gene, CDR1 is MNHEY and CDR2 is SVGAGI. This CDR3 is built from 14 residues. This CDR3 reads CASSPWTGRNEQFF. As DNA, the CDR3 is TGTGCCAGCAGCCCCTGGACAGGGCGGAATGAGCAGTTCTTC.

V usage is TRBV2 and J usage is TRBJ2-1; 10 positions match TRBD2. V was clipped by 4 bases and J by 7 bases; unmatched bases: 4. Germline assignment: CDR1 SNHLY and CDR2 FYNNEI. The CDR3 is 14 amino acids. The CDR3: CASSGSGGWNEQFF. In nucleotides, the CDR3 is TGTGCCAGCAGTGGTAGCGGGGGGTGGAATGAGCAGTTCTTC.

V usage is TRBV6-4 and J usage is TRBJ1-3; 7 nucleotides align to TRBD1. The ends lost 8 bases at V and 7 bases at J; junction bases unmatched: 11. Per germline, CDR1 MRHNA and CDR2 SNTAGT. The CDR3 is 14 residues long. The CDR3 spells CASRRGQSANTIYF. The DNA for the CDR3 is TGTGCCAGCCGACGGGGACAGAGCGCGAACACCATATATTTT.

The chain uses TRBV15 and TRBJ2-5; 11 bases line up with TRBD2. V dropped 5 bases and J dropped 4; count of bases not matched to a gene: 9. The CDR3 spans 16 residues. The germline gives CDR1 LNHNV, CDR2 YYDKDF (reference sequence). CDR3 nucleotide sequence: TGTGCCACCAGCGAACAACTAGCGGGAGACAGAGAGACCCAGTACTTC. As protein: CATSEQLAGDRETQYF.

In the case of this clone: The sample has other DNA sequences that encode this CDR3 too. V usage is TRBV2 and J usage is TRBJ1-1; D not resolved. The CDR3 is 12 residues long. The germline V gene encodes CDR1 SNHLY and CDR2 FYNNEI. Trimming pared 5 bases from V and 5 bases from J, leaving 9 bases between. The CDR3: CASSRGGTEAFF. The CDR3, as DNA: TGTGCCAGCAGTCGGGGAGGGACTGAAGCTTTCTTT. The full variable domain, rest sourced from reference TRBV2 and TRBJ1-1, is EPEVTQTPSHQVTQMGQEVILRCVPISNHLYFYWYRQILGQKVEFLVSFYNNEISEKSEIFDDQFSVERPDGSNFTLKIRSTKLEDSAMYFCASSRGGTEAFFGQGTRLTVV.

The V and J genes are TRBV30 and TRBJ1-2, with 8 positions matching TRBD1. From germline, CDR1 is GTSNPN and CDR2 SVGIG (reference sequence). V shed 6 bases, J shed 7 bases, and the junction held 10 bases outside the gene matches. The CDR3 spans 13 residues. CDR3 in amino acids: CACPPQGAAGYTF. The CDR3 nucleotides read TGTGCCTGCCCTCCCCAGGGGGCGGCTGGCTACACCTTC.

This chain links TRBV7-2 with TRBJ2-1; 12 bases agree with TRBD2. Germline V gene data show CDR1 as SGHTA and CDR2 as FQGNSA. This CDR3 contains 14 residues. The trim removed 6 bases at V and 7 bases at J, leaving 4 bases unmatched. DNA for the CDR3: TGTGCCAGCAGACCTGGACTAGCGGGAAATGAGCAGTTCTTC. It yields the protein CASRPGLAGNEQFF.

The chain has TRBV28 and TRBJ1-2, with 8 bases matching TRBD1. The V and J ends lost 5 bases and 1 base, in that order; junction bases with no gene match: 3. The CDR3 consists of 14 residues. The germline V gene encodes CDR1 MDHEN and CDR2 SYDVKM. In DNA, the CDR3 is TGTGCCAGCAGTCTACAGGGGGGTAACTATGGCTACACCTTC. Protein sequence: CASSLQGGNYGYTF.

The chain employs TRBV6-5 and TRBJ2-7; 7 bases line up with TRBD2. CDR3 length equals 16 residues. V lost 0 bases, J lost 0 bases, and 5 bases stayed unmatched. Germline V gene sequence: CDR1 MNHEY, CDR2 SVGAGI. The CDR3 is CASSYSSASGSYEQYF. Here the CDR3 DNA reads TGTGCCAGCAGTTACTCGTCCGCTAGCGGCTCCTACGAGCAGTACTTC.

The chain combines TRBV6-9 with TRBJ1-6; 8 bases fit TRBD1. V gave up 4 bases and J gave up 10 bases; unmatched junction bases: 6. CDR3 length: 14 amino acids. Germline V gene sequence: CDR1 MNHGY, CDR2 SVAAGI. The CDR3 nucleotides read TGTGCCAGCAGTTCAACAGGGGGGCGGTCACCCCTCCACTTT. Residues: CASSSTGGRSPLHF.

This rearrangement joins TRBV10-3 to TRBJ2-5; 12 bases are a match to TRBD1. Germline V gene sequence: CDR1 ENHRY, CDR2 SYGVKD. This CDR3 comprises 16 residues. V dropped 4 bases and J dropped 2; count of bases not matched to a gene: 5. The CDR3 nucleotides read TGTGCCATCAGTGGGGGGACAGGGGGCCGACAAGAGACCCAGTACTTC. Translating it yields CAISGGTGGRQETQYF.

The chain links TRBV27 to TRBJ2-1; 9 nucleotides align to TRBD1. The J segment lost 10 bases and the V segment lost 2 bases, leaving 3 bases of the junction unmatched. Per the germline V gene, CDR1 is MNHEY and CDR2 is SMNVEV (reference sequence). The CDR3 length is 13 residues. The CDR3: CASSLDRGDEQFF. DNA for the CDR3: TGTGCCAGCAGTTTAGACAGGGGGGACGAGCAGTTCTTC.

This sequence joins TRBV4-1 and TRBJ2-2, with 9 bases matching TRBD1. The CDR3 loop spans 18 amino acids. The germline V gene has CDR1 MGHRA and CDR2 YSYEKL. V lost 0 bases to trimming and J lost 4 bases; unmatched junction nucleotides: 9. The CDR3 DNA is TGCGCCAGCAGCCAAGAGTTCTCGGGACAGGGTATCACCGGGGAGCTGTTTTTT. Its translation: CASSQEFSGQGITGELFF.

V is TRBV11-2 and J is TRBJ1-1; no clear D. V gave up 4 bases and J gave up 3 bases, with 15 bases separating them. This CDR3 has 15 amino acids. The germline CDR1 and CDR2 sequences are SGHAT and FQNNGV. CDR3 protein: CASSSYLRLHTEAFF. As DNA, the CDR3 is TGTGCCAGCAGCTCCTACCTTCGACTCCACACTGAAGCTTTCTTT.

J is TRBJ2-7 and V is TRBV5-6; 9 nucleotides match TRBD1. Per germline, CDR1 SGHDT and CDR2 YYEEEE. The CDR3 is 14 residues long. J was trimmed by 1 base and V by 3 bases; bases with no gene match: 2. CDR3 protein: CASSWGTGSYEQYF. The CDR3, as DNA: TGTGCCAGCAGCTGGGGGACAGGGTCCTACGAGCAGTACTTC.

The CDR3 coding sequence is TGTGCCAGCAGTGGACAGGGGGGTGAGCAGTTCTTC. It codes for CASSGQGGEQFF. The chain has TRBV6-4 and TRBJ2-1, with 9 positions matching TRBD1. V was clipped by 4 bases and J by 9 bases; unmatched bases: 1. Germline V gene data show CDR1 as MRHNA and CDR2 as SNTAGT. This CDR3 is built from 12 residues.

This chain links TRBV6-5 with TRBJ1-5; the D is unclear. This CDR3 contains 14 residues. The germline V gene has CDR1 MNHEY and CDR2 SVGAGI. V gave up 5 bases and J gave up 2 bases, with 10 bases separating them. CDR3 nucleotides: TGTGCCAGCAGTCACGGGAGGGGCAATCAGCCCCAGCATTTT. Translation gives CASSHGRGNQPQHF.

The rearrangement links TRBV19 to TRBJ1-1; possibly TRBD1 for D (5 bases). Per germline, CDR1 LNHDA and CDR2 SQIVND (reference sequence). This CDR3 region has 16 residues. The ends were cut back, 3 bases at V and 1 base at J, with 15 bases in the middle. This CDR3 is CASSMGEGPSNTEAFF. As DNA, the CDR3 is TGTGCCAGTAGTATGGGGGAGGGTCCATCGAACACTGAAGCTTTCTTT.

To note about this clone: Other DNA sequences in this sample translate to the same CDR3. The chain recombines TRBV7-2 with TRBJ2-7, with D possibly TRBD1 on 6 matching bases. This CDR3 comprises 13 residues. Germline V lookup: CDR1 SGHTA, CDR2 FQGNSA. V gave up 1 base and J gave up 4 bases, with 8 bases separating them. The CDR3 spells CASSLGTGYEQYF. The CDR3 DNA is TGTGCCAGCAGCTTAGGAACAGGGTACGAGCAGTACTTC.